This T cell receptor (beta chain) appears in the sequencing data of a study of T cell clonotyping in hematopoietic cell transplantation. Study-wide results and caveats: At the given depth, recipient repertoires were over 95% de novo clonotypes. After transplant, recipient diversity fell while pathologically expanded clonotypes grew through day 180. CD4 and CD8 repertoire contributions could not be separated without sorting.

TCRdb keeps only in-frame clones here, not all; method: immunoSEQ multiplex PCR. This sample has about 12,000 clones; around 68% occur once, and the top ten carry about 15%. Worth noting for this clone: Its antigen remains unidentified.

Recipients were bled about 28 days pretransplant and at posttransplant days 30, 100, 180. The CDR3 is 12 amino acids. Per germline, CDR1 SGHVS and CDR2 FNYEAQ. The V gene lost 5 bases and the J gene lost 15 bases, with 17 bases spanning the gap. The sample in question was peripheral blood mononuclear cells, obtained 180 days after allogeneic stem cell transplant. This receptor was taken from a male patient aged 60 to 75 who had an allogeneic stem cell transplant from an unrelated donor, so the T cells may come from the graft donor. Some clones in this sample may be carry-over from other donors' samples. This chain joins TRBV7-6 and TRBJ2-1; possible D gene TRBD1, 6 bases. Here the CDR3 DNA reads TGTGCCAGCAGCCCAGTGTCAGGGGATCTGTTCTTC. It encodes CASSPVSGDLFF.